This T cell receptor (beta chain) was sequenced in a study of T cell responses to AZD1222 COVID-19 vaccine. Remarks on this clone: Its antigen remains unknown.

Assay used: immunoSEQ multiplex PCR; TCRdb lists only in-frame clones, some missing. Of around 200,000 clones listed, roughly 88% are singletons. Germline CDR1 is SGDLS and CDR2 is YYNGEE. Trimming removed 0 bases from V and 3 bases from J, with 12 bases in between. This CDR3 comprises 15 residues. General observations from the study: Vaccine-associated CD4 TCRs spanned spike, dominant at 160-218 and 743-854. Regions left unmutated in variants are reportedly the target of nearly half of spike-specific TCRs.

The sample here was peripheral blood, taken on day 0 of AZD1222 vaccination. The receptor was isolated from an adult in good health. The chain has TRBV9 and TRBJ1-1; D may be TRBD1 (6 bases). In DNA, the CDR3 is TGTGCCAGCAGCGTAGGGAGGGGGATGGACACTGAAGCTTTCTTT. Translated: CASSVGRGMDTEAFF.